This note documents a single T cell receptor (beta chain) sequence. The CDR3 is 11 residues long. Trimming took off 2 bases at V and 9 bases at J, with 6 bases between the two ends. CDR1 and CDR2 from the germline V gene are SGHNT and YYREEE (reference sequence). Generated by immunoSEQ multiplex PCR, the TCRdb table keeps only in-frame clones and is missing some. Here the sample spans about 700,000 clones, roughly nine tenths being singletons. CD45RO-negative, CCR7-selected cells formed the naive CD8 fraction, which excluded terminally differentiated effector memory CD45RA+ cells. The data were obtained in a study of shared clonotypes between healthy human individuals.

The sequenced sample was naive CD8+ T cells sorted from blood. The rearrangement uses TRBV5-4 and TRBJ2-1, with D hard to call. The clonotype originates from a man aged 25 to 45 in good health. CDR3 DNA sequence: TGTGCCAGCAGCTTACTGGGTGAGCAGTTCTTC. Its protein is CASSLLGEQFF.